This passage covers 15 T cell receptor beta chains from one sample sequenced in a study of shared clonotypes between healthy human individuals. Clones were sequenced by immunoSEQ multiplex PCR, and TCRdb holds only the in-frame ones, with some missing. The sample comprises just over 2,000,000 clones, roughly 94% of which are singletons, and 0.13% rests with the top ten. The sequencing input was naive CD4+ T cells sorted from blood. Subset in this sample: CD45RA+ positively selected. The receptors come from a man aged 18 to 35 in good health.

The chain has TRBV10-3 and TRBJ1-5; 9 nucleotides match TRBD1. The trim removed 6 bases at V and 9 bases at J, leaving 6 bases unmatched. The CDR3 is 13 residues long. Looked up from germline, CDR1 is ENHRY and CDR2 is SYGVKD. The CDR3 DNA reads TGTGCCATCAGGCCGGGACAGGGAAGGCCCCAGCATTTT. This translates into CAIRPGQGRPQHF.

This sequence joins TRBV7-9 and TRBJ2-7, with 10 bases lining up with TRBD1. The V gene end was trimmed by 3 bases and the J gene end by 3 bases; junction bases not matched to a gene: 8. The length of the CDR3 is 16 residues. Germline values: CDR1 SEHNR, CDR2 FQNEAQ (reference sequence). CDR3 sequence reads: CASSLGGTGVIYEQYF. CDR3 DNA sequence: TGTGCCAGCAGCTTGGGCGGGACAGGGGTGATCTACGAGCAGTACTTC.

This sequence joins TRBV27 and TRBJ1-1; 7 bases map to TRBD1. V was clipped by 3 bases and J by 1 base; unmatched bases: 2. The CDR3 consists of 14 residues. Germline V gene lookup returns CDR1 MNHEY and CDR2 SMNVEV (reference sequence). DNA of the CDR3: TGTGCCAGCAGTTTTCGGGACAGGAACACTGAAGCTTTCTTT. Encoded protein: CASSFRDRNTEAFF.

The chain is built from TRBV18 and TRBJ2-7; D is possibly TRBD1 (6 bases). With 0 bases removed from V and 1 base from J, the gap between germline ends came to 13 bases. The V gene's germline CDR1 is KGHSH and CDR2 LQKENI. CDR3 length equals 16 residues. The DNA of the CDR3 is TGTGCCAGCTCACCACCCTGGACAGCCGGTTCCTACGAGCAGTACTTC. Its protein product is CASSPPWTAGSYEQYF.

This sequence joins TRBV5-6 and TRBJ1-4; maybe TRBD1 (6 bases). V was clipped by 7 bases and J by 4 bases, with 20 bases between them. There are 16 residues in the CDR3. CDR1 is SGHDT and CDR2 is YYEEEE in the germline V gene. The CDR3 loop is CASSGWQGSFNEKLFF. DNA for the CDR3: TGTGCCAGCTCGGGCTGGCAGGGGTCTTTTAATGAAAAACTGTTTTTT.

V and J are TRBV2 and TRBJ2-5; 9 positions agree with TRBD2. V lost 9 bases to trimming and J lost 5 bases; unmatched junction nucleotides: 10. Germline loops: CDR1 SNHLY, CDR2 FYNNEI. The CDR3 totals 14 residues. CDR3 residues: CASRASGALETQYF. DNA for the CDR3: TGTGCCAGTCGGGCTAGCGGGGCATTGGAGACCCAGTACTTC.

The chain combines TRBV11-2 with TRBJ2-5, with a possible D match to TRBD1 (5 bases). With 5 bases removed from V and 1 base from J, the gap between germline ends came to 17 bases. The CDR3 sequence is 16 residues long. Germline V gene data show CDR1 as SGHAT and CDR2 as FQNNGV. CDR3 in DNA: TGTGCCAGCAGCCTGAGACAGCCACGGGTCCAAGAGACCCAGTACTTC. Its translation is CASSLRQPRVQETQYF.

This clone was recorded once. The genes are TRBV25-1 and TRBJ1-2; tentatively, D is TRBD1 (5 bases). Trimming cost V 2 bases and J 8 bases, with 12 bases left between them. This CDR3 is built from 13 residues. CDR1 and CDR2 (germline): MGHDK, SYGVNS. The CDR3 sequence is CASSERERGGYTF. In nucleotides, the CDR3 is TGTGCCAGCAGTGAAAGAGAACGGGGCGGCTACACCTTC.

The V and J genes are TRBV2 and TRBJ1-2; D is unclear. V lost 7 bases, J lost 1 base, and 13 bases lay in between. The CDR3 totals 14 residues. Germline assignment: CDR1 SNHLY and CDR2 FYNNEI. The CDR3 coding sequence is TGTGCCAGCACGCGAGCCCCATATAACTATGGCTACACCTTC. Translated, it gives CASTRAPYNYGYTF.

The CDR3 nucleotides read TGTGCCAGCAGCTTAGCGAGGGGGGTCGGGGAGCTGTTTTTT. Encoded protein: CASSLARGVGELFF. This sequence joins TRBV7-2 and TRBJ2-2; D tentatively fits TRBD1 or TRBD2 (6 bases each). V gave up 0 bases and J gave up 7 bases, with 9 bases separating them. The CDR3 has 14 residues. The germline CDR1 and CDR2 sequences are SGHTA and FQGNSA.

About this clone itself: Other DNA sequences within the sample encode an identical CDR3. The chain joins TRBV9 to TRBJ1-4; TRBD1 is a possible D gene (6 bases). The V end lost 0 bases, the J end lost 8 bases, and 14 bases lay between the germline ends. Per the germline V gene, CDR1 is SGDLS and CDR2 is YYNGEE. The CDR3 contains 15 residues. The CDR3 DNA follows: TGTGCCAGCAGCGTAGGGGGGCAGCCGCTCGAAAAACTGTTTTTT. Translating gives CASSVGGQPLEKLFF.

The rearrangement joins TRBV6-1 to TRBJ2-5; no reliable D call. The CDR3 consists of 15 residues. In germline, CDR1 is MNHNS, CDR2 SASEGT. The V end lost 5 bases, the J end lost 2 bases, and 15 bases lay between the germline ends. The DNA for the CDR3 is TGTGCCAGCAGTCGCCCATCAGCAGAGCAAGAGACCCAGTACTTC. It encodes CASSRPSAEQETQYF.

The gene calls are TRBV4-3 and TRBJ1-1; the D gene is possibly TRBD1 (6 bases). The CDR3 loop spans 15 amino acids. Germline V gene sequence: CDR1 LGHNA, CDR2 YSLEER. The germline V and J ends were trimmed by 4 bases and 2 bases, with 14 bases remaining between them. The CDR3 sequence is CASSREGGGNTEAFF. The CDR3, as DNA: TGCGCCAGCAGCCGAGAGGGGGGAGGTAACACTGAAGCTTTCTTT.

The chain has TRBV29-1 and TRBJ1-1; TRBD1 agrees at 8 bases. V lost 7 bases and J lost 5; bases outside the gene matches: 3. Germline values: CDR1 SQVTM, CDR2 ANQGSEA. The CDR3 sequence is 11 residues long. The CDR3 sequence is CSGTGWTEAFF. The CDR3 DNA is TGCAGCGGGACAGGGTGGACTGAAGCTTTCTTT.

V and J are TRBV5-1 and TRBJ1-5, with 7 positions matching TRBD1. The CDR3 length is 15 residues. V shed 0 bases and J 5 bases; nucleotides not matched to a gene: 5. Germline-derived CDR1 and CDR2 are SGHRS and YFSETQ. The CDR3, as DNA: TGCGCCAGCAGCTTGGCTTCAGGGGGGGATCAGCCCCAGCATTTT. Its translation is CASSLASGGDQPQHF.